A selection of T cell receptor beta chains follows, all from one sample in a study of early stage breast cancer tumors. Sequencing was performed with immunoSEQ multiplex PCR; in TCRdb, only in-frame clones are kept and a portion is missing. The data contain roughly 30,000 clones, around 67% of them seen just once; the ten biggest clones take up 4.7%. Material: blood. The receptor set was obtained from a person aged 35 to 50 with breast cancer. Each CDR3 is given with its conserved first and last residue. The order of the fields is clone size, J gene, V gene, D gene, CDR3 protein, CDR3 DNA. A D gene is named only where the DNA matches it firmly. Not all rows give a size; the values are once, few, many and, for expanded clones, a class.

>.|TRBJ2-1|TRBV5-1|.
CASSLADSFGEQFF
TGCGCCAGCAGCTTGGCCGACAGTTTTGGTGAGCAGTTCTTC
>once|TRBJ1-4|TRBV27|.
CASRTEVGEKLFF
TGTGCCAGCAGGACGGAGGTGGGGGAAAAACTGTTTTTT
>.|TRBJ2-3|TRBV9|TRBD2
CASSVGLETGLAGGFTDTQYF
TGTGCCAGCAGCGTAGGTCTTGAAACGGGACTAGCGGGAGGGTTCACAGATACGCAGTATTTT
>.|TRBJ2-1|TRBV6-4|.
CASSDSVSGSYNEQFF
TGTGCCAGCAGTGACTCGGTAAGCGGTTCCTACAATGAGCAGTTCTTC
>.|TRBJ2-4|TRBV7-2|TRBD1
CASSQQGDSIQYF
TGTGCCAGCAGCCAACAGGGGGATAGCATTCAGTACTTC
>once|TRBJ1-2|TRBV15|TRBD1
CATSRDWGTVNGYTF
TGTGCCACCAGCAGAGATTGGGGGACAGTCAATGGCTACACCTTC
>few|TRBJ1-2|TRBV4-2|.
CASSQDATLGTGNF
TGTGCCAGCAGCCAAGATGCAACGCTCGGGACGGGCAACTTC
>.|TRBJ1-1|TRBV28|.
CASSLLQFEAFF
TGTGCCAGCAGTTTATTGCAGTTTGAAGCTTTCTTT
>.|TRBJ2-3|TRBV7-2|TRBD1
CASSSTNFGQGAGTDTQYF
TGTGCCAGCAGCTCGACCAACTTCGGACAGGGGGCGGGCACAGATACGCAGTATTTT
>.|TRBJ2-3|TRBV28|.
CASSPQVYTDTQYF
TGTGCCAGCAGTCCACAAGTCTACACAGATACGCAGTATTTT
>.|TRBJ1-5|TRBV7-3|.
CASSFQGQPQHF
TGTGCCAGCAGCTTCCAGGGCCAGCCCCAGCATTTT
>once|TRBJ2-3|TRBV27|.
CASSPPGASTDTQYF
TGTGCCAGCAGTCCCCCGGGGGCTAGCACAGATACGCAGTATTTT
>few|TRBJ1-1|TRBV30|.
CAWSESGTEAFF
TGTGCCTGGAGTGAGTCCGGGACTGAAGCTTTCTTT
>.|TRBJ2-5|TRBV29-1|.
CSVGLVGQETQYF
TGCAGCGTTGGTCTTGTCGGGCAAGAGACCCAGTACTTC
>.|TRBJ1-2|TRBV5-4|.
CASSLNLPIYGYTF
TGTGCCAGCAGCTTGAACCTCCCTATTTATGGCTACACCTTC
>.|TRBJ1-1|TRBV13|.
CASSLRQGRGNTEAFF
TGTGCCAGCAGCTTAAGGCAGGGGCGAGGCAACACTGAAGCTTTCTTT
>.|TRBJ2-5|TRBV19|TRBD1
CASSTPGQGVRQETQYF
TGTGCCAGTAGTACCCCCGGACAGGGAGTGCGGCAAGAGACCCAGTACTTC
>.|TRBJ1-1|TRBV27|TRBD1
CASSTPSGTANTEAFF
TGTGCCAGCAGTACCCCTAGTGGGACAGCTAACACTGAAGCTTTCTTT
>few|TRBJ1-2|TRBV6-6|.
CASGVDASYTF
TGTGCCAGCGGAGTGGACGCCAGCTACACCTTC
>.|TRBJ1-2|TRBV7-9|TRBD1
CASSSGTGSLDGYTF
TGTGCCAGCAGCTCAGGGACAGGGAGTTTAGATGGCTACACCTTC
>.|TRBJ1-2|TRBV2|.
CASSVGQLEGYGYTF
TGTGCCAGCAGCGTGGGGCAGTTGGAGGGGTATGGCTACACCTTC
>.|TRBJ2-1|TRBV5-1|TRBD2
CASSFEIRLAGDEQFF
TGCGCCAGCAGCTTTGAGATTCGGCTAGCGGGGGATGAGCAGTTCTTC
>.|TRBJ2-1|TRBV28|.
CASSLVAANNEQFF
TGTGCCAGCAGTTTAGTAGCGGCAAACAATGAGCAGTTCTTC
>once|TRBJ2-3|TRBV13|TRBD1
CASSLFSGTGGTDTQYF
TGTGCCAGCAGCCTCTTTTCCGGGACAGGAGGCACAGATACGCAGTATTTT
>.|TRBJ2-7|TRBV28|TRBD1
CASTPGTGVLEQYF
TGTGCCAGCACCCCCGGGACAGGGGTTCTCGAGCAGTACTTC
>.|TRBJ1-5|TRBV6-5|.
CASSRTGNQPQHF
TGTGCCAGCAGTAGGACCGGCAATCAGCCCCAGCATTTT
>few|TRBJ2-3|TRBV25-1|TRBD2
CASSASGRALPGDTQYF
TGTGCCAGCAGCGCCAGCGGGAGGGCTCTCCCGGGGGATACGCAGTATTTT
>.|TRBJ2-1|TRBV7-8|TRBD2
CASSLQLAGESEQFF
TGTGCCAGCAGCTTACAGTTAGCGGGAGAATCTGAGCAGTTCTTC
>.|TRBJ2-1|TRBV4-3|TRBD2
CASSQDLLKLAGGSGEQFF
TGCGCCAGCAGCCAAGATCTACTAAAACTAGCGGGAGGGTCTGGTGAGCAGTTCTTC
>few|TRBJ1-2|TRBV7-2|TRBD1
CASSFRTGGNGYTF
TGTGCCAGCAGCTTCCGGACAGGGGGCAATGGCTACACCTTC
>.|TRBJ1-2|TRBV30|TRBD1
CAWSHQTGGGYGYTF
TGTGCCTGGAGCCACCAGACAGGGGGAGGCTATGGCTACACCTTC
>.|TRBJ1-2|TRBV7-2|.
CASSLGQGHGYTF
TGTGCCAGCAGCTTAGGGCAGGGTCACGGCTACACCTTC